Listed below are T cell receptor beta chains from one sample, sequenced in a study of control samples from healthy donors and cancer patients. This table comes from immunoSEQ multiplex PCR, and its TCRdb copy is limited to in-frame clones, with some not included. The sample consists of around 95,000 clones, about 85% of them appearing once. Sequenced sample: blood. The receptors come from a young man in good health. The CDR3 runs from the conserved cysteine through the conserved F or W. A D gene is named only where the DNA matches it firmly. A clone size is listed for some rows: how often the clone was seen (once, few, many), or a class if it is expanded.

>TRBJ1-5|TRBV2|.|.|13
CASSGQLGQPQHF
TGTGCCAGCAGTGGACAACTTGGGCAGCCCCAGCATTTT
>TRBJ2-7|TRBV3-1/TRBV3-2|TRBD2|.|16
CASSLRLAGVMYEQYF
TGTGCCAGCAGCCTGAGACTAGCGGGGGTAATGTACGAGCAGTACTTC
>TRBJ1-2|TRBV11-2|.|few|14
CASSLEAGAGGYTF
TGTGCCAGCAGCTTAGAAGCGGGGGCCGGTGGCTACACCTTC
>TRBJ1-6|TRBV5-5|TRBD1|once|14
CASGSGQGRSPLHF
TGTGCCAGCGGCTCGGGACAGGGGCGGTCACCCCTCCACTTT
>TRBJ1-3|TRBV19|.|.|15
CASSRNGQTGNTIYF
TGTGCCAGTAGTCGAAATGGACAGACTGGAAACACCATATATTTT
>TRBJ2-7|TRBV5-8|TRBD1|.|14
CASTKSGGPYEQYF
TGTGCCAGCACTAAGTCAGGGGGCCCCTACGAGCAGTACTTC
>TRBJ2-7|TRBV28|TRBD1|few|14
CASSLEGAIYEQYF
TGTGCCAGCAGTTTAGAGGGGGCTATCTACGAGCAGTACTTC
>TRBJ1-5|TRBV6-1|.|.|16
CASSGTRGDSNQPQHF
TGTGCCAGCAGTGGGACCCGGGGAGATAGCAATCAGCCCCAGCATTTT
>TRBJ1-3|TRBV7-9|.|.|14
CASSLQGLRNTIYF
TGTGCCAGCAGCTTACAGGGGTTAAGAAACACCATATATTTT
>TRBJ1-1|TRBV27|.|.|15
CASSPLRERHTEAFF
TGTGCCAGCAGTCCACTCAGGGAGAGGCACACTGAAGCTTTCTTT
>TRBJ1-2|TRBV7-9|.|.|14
CASSTGLVGYGYTF
TGTGCCAGCAGCACCGGACTCGTCGGCTATGGCTACACCTTC
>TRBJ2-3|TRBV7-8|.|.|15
CASSFDSSSTDTQYF
TGTGCCAGCAGCTTCGATAGTTCCAGCACAGATACGCAGTATTTT
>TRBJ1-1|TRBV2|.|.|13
CARRGRRNTEAFF
TGTGCCAGGAGAGGGAGGAGGAACACTGAAGCTTTCTTT
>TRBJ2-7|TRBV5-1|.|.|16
CASSLVAARGVYEQYF
TGCGCCAGCAGCTTGGTGGCAGCCAGGGGGGTCTACGAGCAGTACTTC
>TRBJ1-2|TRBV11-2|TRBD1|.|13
CASSGTGPYGYTF
TGTGCCAGCAGTGGGACAGGGCCCTATGGCTACACCTTC
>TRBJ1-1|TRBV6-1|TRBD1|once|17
CASSVTGTGMGDTEAFF
TGTGCCAGCAGTGTCACCGGGACAGGAATGGGGGACACTGAAGCTTTCTTT
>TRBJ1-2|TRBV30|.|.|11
CAWSVPGPYTF
TGTGCCTGGAGTGTACCAGGACCCTACACCTTC
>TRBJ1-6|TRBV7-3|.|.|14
CASSLSGNGSPLHF
TGTGCCAGCAGCTTAAGCGGGAACGGATCACCCCTCCACTTT